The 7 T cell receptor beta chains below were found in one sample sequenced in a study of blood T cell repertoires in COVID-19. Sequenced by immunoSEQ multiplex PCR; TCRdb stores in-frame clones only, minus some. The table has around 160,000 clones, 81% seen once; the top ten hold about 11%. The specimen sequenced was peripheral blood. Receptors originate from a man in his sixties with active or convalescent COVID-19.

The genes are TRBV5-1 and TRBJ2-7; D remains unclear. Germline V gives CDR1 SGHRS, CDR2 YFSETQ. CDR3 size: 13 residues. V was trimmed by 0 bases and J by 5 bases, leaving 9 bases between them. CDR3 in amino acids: CASSLARFDEQYF. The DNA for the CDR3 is TGCGCCAGCAGCTTGGCGCGGTTTGACGAGCAGTACTTC.

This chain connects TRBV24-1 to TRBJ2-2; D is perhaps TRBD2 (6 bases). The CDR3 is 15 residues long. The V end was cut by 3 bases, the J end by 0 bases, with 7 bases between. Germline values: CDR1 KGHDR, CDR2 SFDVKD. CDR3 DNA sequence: TGTGCCACCAGTGATGCGGGGTCGAACACCGGGGAGCTGTTTTTT. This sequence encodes CATSDAGSNTGELFF.

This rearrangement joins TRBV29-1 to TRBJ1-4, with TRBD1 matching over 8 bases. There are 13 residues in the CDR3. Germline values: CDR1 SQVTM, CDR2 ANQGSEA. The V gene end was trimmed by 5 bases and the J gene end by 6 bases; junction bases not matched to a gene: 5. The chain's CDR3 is CSVLRGRDEKLFF. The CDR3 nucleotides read TGCAGCGTTCTCAGGGGGCGCGATGAAAAACTGTTTTTT.

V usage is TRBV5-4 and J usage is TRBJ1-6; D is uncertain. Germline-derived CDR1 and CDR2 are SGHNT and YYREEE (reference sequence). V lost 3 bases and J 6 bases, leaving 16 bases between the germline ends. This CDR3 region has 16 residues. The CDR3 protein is CASSSLGPAGNSPLHF. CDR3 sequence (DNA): TGTGCCAGCAGCTCGCTTGGGCCAGCTGGTAATTCACCCCTCCACTTT.

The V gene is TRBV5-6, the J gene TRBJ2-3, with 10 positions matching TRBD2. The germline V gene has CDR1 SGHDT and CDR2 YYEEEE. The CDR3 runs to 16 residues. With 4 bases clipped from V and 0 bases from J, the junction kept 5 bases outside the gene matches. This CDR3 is CASSQKLAGSTDTQYF. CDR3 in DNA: TGTGCCAGCAGCCAAAAACTAGCGGGGAGCACAGATACGCAGTATTTT. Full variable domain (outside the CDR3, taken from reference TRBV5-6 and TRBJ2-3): DAGVTQSPTHLIKTRGQQVTLRCSPKSGHDTVSWYQQALGQGPQFIFQYYEEEERQRGNFPDRFSGHQFPNYSSELNVNALLLGDSALYLCASSQKLAGSTDTQYFGPGTRLTVL.

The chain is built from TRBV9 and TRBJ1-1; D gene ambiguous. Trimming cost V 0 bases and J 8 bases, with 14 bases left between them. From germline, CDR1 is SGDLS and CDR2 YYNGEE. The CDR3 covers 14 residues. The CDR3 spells CASSVGGARPEAFF. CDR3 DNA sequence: TGTGCCAGCAGCGTAGGGGGAGCAAGGCCAGAAGCTTTCTTT. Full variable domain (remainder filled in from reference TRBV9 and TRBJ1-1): DSGVTQTPKHLITATGQRVTLRCSPRSGDLSVYWYQQSLDQGLQFLIQYYNGEERAKGNILERFSAQQFPDLHSELNLSSLELGDSALYFCASSVGGARPEAFFGQGTRLTVV.

CDR3 region: CASRPGSANTEAFF. Here the CDR3 DNA reads TGTGCCAGCAGGCCAGGGTCGGCGAACACTGAAGCTTTCTTT. The chain links TRBV28 to TRBJ1-1, with D tentatively TRBD1 (5 bases). The germline V gene has CDR1 MDHEN and CDR2 SYDVKM. This CDR3 has 14 residues. V was cut by 6 bases and J by 1 base, with 12 bases left in between.